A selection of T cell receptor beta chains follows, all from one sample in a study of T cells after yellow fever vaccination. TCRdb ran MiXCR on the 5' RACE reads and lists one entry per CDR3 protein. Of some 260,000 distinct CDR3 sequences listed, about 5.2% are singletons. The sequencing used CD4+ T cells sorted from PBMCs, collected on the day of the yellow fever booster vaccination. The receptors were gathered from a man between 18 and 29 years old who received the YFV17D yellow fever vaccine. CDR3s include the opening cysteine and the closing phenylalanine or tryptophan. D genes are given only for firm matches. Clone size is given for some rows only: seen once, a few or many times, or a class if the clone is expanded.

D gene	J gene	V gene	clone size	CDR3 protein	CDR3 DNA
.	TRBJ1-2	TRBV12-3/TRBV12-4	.	CASSFRESNYGYTF	TGTGCCAGCAGTTTCCGGGAGTCTAACTATGGCTACACCTTC
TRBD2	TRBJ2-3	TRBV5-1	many	CASSGRGTGTRTDTQYF	TGCGCCAGCAGCGGACGGGGGACCGGGACTAGAACAGATACGCAGTATTTT
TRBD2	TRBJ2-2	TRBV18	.	CASSPRLAGENTGELFF	TGTGCCAGCTCACCAAGACTAGCGGGCGAGAACACCGGGGAGCTGTTTTTT
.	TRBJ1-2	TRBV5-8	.	CASTPAGPYGYTF	TGTGCCAGCACCCCCGCGGGTCCCTATGGCTACACCTTC
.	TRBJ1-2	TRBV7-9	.	CASSLGYDYGYTF	TGTGCCAGCAGCTTGGGCTACGACTATGGCTACACCTTC
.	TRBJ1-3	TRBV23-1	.	CASSPQPGNTIYF	TGCGCCAGCAGTCCTCAACCAGGAAACACCATATATTTT
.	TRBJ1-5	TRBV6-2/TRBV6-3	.	CASSYSVQRNQPQHF	TGTGCCAGCAGTTACTCCGTCCAGCGGAATCAGCCCCAGCATTTT
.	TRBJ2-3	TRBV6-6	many	CATQIPSTDTQYF	TGTGCCACCCAAATCCCGAGCACAGATACGCAGTATTTT
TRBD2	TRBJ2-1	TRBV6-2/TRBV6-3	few	CASSQTSGGLGEQFF	TGTGCCAGCAGTCAGACTAGCGGGGGGCTGGGTGAGCAGTTCTTC
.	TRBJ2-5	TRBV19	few	CASSSGGETQYF	TGTGCCAGTAGTAGTGGAGGAGAGACCCAGTACTTC
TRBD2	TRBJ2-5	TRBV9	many	CASSVSPSGVSETQYF	TGTGCCAGCAGCGTATCCCCTAGCGGGGTATCAGAGACCCAGTACTTC
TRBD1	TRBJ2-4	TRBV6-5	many	CASSSSEGQGAKNIQYF	TGTGCCAGCAGTTCCTCCGAGGGACAGGGGGCCAAAAACATTCAGTACTTC
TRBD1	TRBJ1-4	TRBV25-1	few	CASSALGGALGNNEKLFF	TGTGCCAGCAGTGCCTTAGGGGGCGCGTTGGGGAATAATGAAAAACTGTTTTTT
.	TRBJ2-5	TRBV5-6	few	CASSEGTSAMGTQYF	TGTGCCAGCAGCGAGGGGACATCCGCCATGGGGACCCAGTACTTC
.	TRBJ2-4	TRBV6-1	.	CASSERTELAKNIQYF	TGTGCCAGCAGTGAACGAACGGAGCTAGCCAAAAACATTCAGTACTTC
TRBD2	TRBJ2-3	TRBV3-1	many	CASSQERGGQTDTQYF	TGTGCCAGCAGCCAAGAGCGGGGGGGCCAAACAGATACGCAGTATTTT
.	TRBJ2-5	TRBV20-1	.	CSARVPAAEETQYF	TGCAGTGCTAGAGTTCCAGCAGCGGAAGAGACCCAGTACTTC
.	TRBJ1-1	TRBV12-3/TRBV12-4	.	CASCFSANTEAFF	TGTGCCAGCTGTTTCTCCGCTAACACTGAAGCTTTCTTT
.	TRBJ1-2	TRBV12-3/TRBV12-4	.	CASRRTAINYGYTF	TGTGCCAGCAGGAGGACAGCGATTAACTATGGCTACACCTTC
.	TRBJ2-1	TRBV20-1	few	CSARPRGRQRSYNEQFF	TGCAGTGCTAGACCCCGGGGACGCCAACGATCCTACAATGAGCAGTTCTTC
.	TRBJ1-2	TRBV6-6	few	CASNTPGNGYTF	TGTGCCAGCAATACGCCAGGGAATGGCTACACCTTC
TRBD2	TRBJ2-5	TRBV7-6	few	CASSSRPGTSGWETQYF	TGTGCCAGCAGCTCACGACCCGGGACTAGTGGGTGGGAGACCCAGTACTTC
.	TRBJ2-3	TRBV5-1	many	CASSQPEGDTQYF	TGCGCCAGCAGCCAACCAGAAGGGGATACGCAGTATTTT
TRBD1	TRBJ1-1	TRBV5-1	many	CASSLMGTADTEAFF	TGCGCCAGCAGCTTGATGGGGACAGCGGACACTGAAGCTTTCTTT
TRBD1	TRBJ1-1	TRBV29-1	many	CSVRPGTGGTTEAFF	TGCAGCGTCCGTCCCGGGACAGGGGGGACCACTGAAGCTTTCTTT
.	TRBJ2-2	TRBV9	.	CASSVSPNTGELFF	TGTGCCAGCAGCGTATCCCCGAACACCGGGGAGCTGTTTTTT
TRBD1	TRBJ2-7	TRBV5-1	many	CASSNQQGVLDEQYF	TGCGCCAGCAGCAACCAACAGGGGGTTCTGGACGAGCAGTACTTC
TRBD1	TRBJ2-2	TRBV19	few	CASSISRLRGHTGELFF	TGTGCCAGTAGTATATCTCGCCTCAGGGGGCATACCGGGGAGCTGTTTTTT
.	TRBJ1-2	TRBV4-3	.	CASSQEGRWLYGYTF	TGCGCCAGCAGCCAAGAGGGCAGGTGGTTATATGGCTACACCTTC
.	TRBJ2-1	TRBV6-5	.	CASSYFRDYNEQFF	TGTGCCAGCAGTTACTTCCGGGACTACAATGAGCAGTTCTTC
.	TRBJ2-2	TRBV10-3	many	CAINRGQLTGELFF	TGTGCCATCAACCGAGGGCAGCTTACCGGGGAGCTGTTTTTT
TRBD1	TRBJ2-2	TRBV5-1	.	CASSFDRGGGELFF	TGCGCCAGCAGCTTCGACAGGGGTGGCGGGGAGCTGTTTTTT
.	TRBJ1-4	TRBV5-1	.	CASSFGGGDEKLFF	TGCGCCAGCAGCTTTGGAGGGGGAGATGAAAAACTGTTTTTT
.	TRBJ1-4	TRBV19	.	CASSERNEKLFF	TGTGCCAGTAGCGAGAGAAATGAAAAACTGTTTTTT
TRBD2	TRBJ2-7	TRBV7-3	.	CASSPTRGSSYEQYF	TGTGCCAGCAGCCCGACGCGGGGGAGCTCCTACGAGCAGTACTTC
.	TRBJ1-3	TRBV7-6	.	CASSAATYSGNTIYF	TGTGCCAGCAGCGCGGCCACTTACTCTGGAAACACCATATATTTT
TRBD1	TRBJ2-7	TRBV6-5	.	CASRRDRANYEQYF	TGTGCCAGCAGACGGGACAGAGCCAATTACGAGCAGTACTTC
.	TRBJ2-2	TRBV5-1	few	CASSLGAGTAGELFF	TGCGCCAGCAGCTTGGGAGCAGGGACGGCCGGGGAGCTGTTTTTT
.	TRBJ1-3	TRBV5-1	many	CASSWSGGNSGNTIYF	TGCGCCAGCAGCTGGTCCGGAGGCAACTCTGGAAACACCATATATTTT
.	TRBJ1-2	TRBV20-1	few	CSARDYGRDYGYTF	TGCAGTGCTAGAGATTACGGCAGGGACTATGGCTACACCTTC
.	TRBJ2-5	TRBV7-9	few	CASSPPAGQETQYF	TGTGCCAGCAGCCCCCCGGCCGGGCAAGAGACCCAGTACTTC
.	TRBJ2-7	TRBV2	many	CASSPIQSRDYEQYF	TGTGCCAGCAGTCCCATCCAAAGTAGGGACTACGAGCAGTACTTC
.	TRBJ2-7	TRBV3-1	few	CASSQLRAGTPSYEQYF	TGTGCCAGCAGCCAGCTCCGCGCAGGGACCCCGTCCTACGAGCAGTACTTC
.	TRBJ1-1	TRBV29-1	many	CSVEGVRTEAFF	TGCAGCGTTGAAGGTGTACGGACTGAAGCTTTCTTT
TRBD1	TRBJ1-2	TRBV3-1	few	CASSQDRGQGRGYTF	TGTGCCAGCAGCCAAGATAGGGGGCAGGGGAGAGGCTACACCTTC
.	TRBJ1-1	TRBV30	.	CQGLRGDTEAFF	TGTCAGGGGTTGAGAGGGGACACTGAAGCTTTCTTT
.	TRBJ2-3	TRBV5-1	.	CACSVGPVPDTQYF	TGCGCCTGCTCGGTGGGTCCAGTCCCGGATACGCAGTATTTT
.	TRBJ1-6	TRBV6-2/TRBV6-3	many	CASSYRKAVYNSPLHF	TGTGCCAGCAGTTACAGGAAGGCAGTCTATAATTCACCCCTCCACTTT
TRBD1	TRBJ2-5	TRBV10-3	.	CAISESIQGRQETQYF	TGTGCCATCAGTGAGTCCATACAGGGGCGCCAAGAGACCCAGTACTTC
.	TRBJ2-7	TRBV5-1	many	CASSTTGLSSYEQYF	TGCGCCAGCAGCACCACCGGACTAAGCTCCTACGAGCAGTACTTC
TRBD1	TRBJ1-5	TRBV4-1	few	CASSHAWDRAGPVRQHF	TGCGCCAGCAGCCATGCCTGGGACAGGGCAGGCCCGGTACGCCAGCATTTT
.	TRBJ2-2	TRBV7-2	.	CASSLGTLNTGELFF	TGTGCCAGCAGCTTAGGGACACTGAACACCGGGGAGCTGTTTTTT
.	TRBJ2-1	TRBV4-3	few	CASSRSPPRGDSYNEQFF	TGCGCCAGCAGCCGATCTCCGCCCCGGGGAGACTCCTACAATGAGCAGTTCTTC
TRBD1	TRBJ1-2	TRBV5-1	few	CASSLEGTDSYGYTF	TGCGCCAGCAGCTTGGAGGGGACAGATTCTTATGGCTACACCTTC
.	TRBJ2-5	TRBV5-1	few	CASSNLETQYF	TGCGCCAGCAGTAATCTGGAGACCCAGTACTTC
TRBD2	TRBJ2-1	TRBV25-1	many	CASSFSGGGFLQFF	TGTGCCAGCAGTTTTAGCGGGGGTGGGTTTCTCCAGTTCTTC
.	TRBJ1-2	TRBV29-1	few	CSVELGAHYGYTF	TGCAGCGTTGAGTTGGGGGCACACTATGGCTACACCTTC